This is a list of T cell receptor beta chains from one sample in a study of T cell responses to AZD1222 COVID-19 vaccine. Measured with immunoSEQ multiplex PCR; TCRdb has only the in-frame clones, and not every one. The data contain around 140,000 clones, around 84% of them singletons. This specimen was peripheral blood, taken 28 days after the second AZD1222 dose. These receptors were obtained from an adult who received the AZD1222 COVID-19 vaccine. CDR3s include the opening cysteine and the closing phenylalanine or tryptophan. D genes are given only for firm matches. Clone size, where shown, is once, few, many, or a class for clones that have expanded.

CDR3nt: TGTGCCTGGAGTTTCGACAGGGATAACTATGGCTACACCTTC
CDR3aa: CAWSFDRDNYGYTF
j_gene: TRBJ1-2
abundance: once
d_gene: TRBD1
v_gene: TRBV30

CDR3nt: TGTGCCAGCAGTTACTCCGGGGGGGCTGATAACTATGGCTACACCTTC
CDR3aa: CASSYSGGADNYGYTF
j_gene: TRBJ1-2
abundance: once
d_gene: NA
v_gene: TRBV6-5

CDR3nt: TGCGCCAGCAGTGACAGTGGCTCCTACGAGCAGTACTTC
CDR3aa: CASSDSGSYEQYF
j_gene: TRBJ2-7
abundance: NA
d_gene: NA
v_gene: TRBV10-1

CDR3nt: TGTGCCAGCAGCCAAGGACTAGCGGGAGGACTCACAGATACGCAGTATTTT
CDR3aa: CASSQGLAGGLTDTQYF
j_gene: TRBJ2-3
abundance: NA
d_gene: TRBD2
v_gene: TRBV3-1/TRBV3-2

CDR3nt: TGTGCCAGCTCGATACAGGAATATAACTACGAGCAGTACTTC
CDR3aa: CASSIQEYNYEQYF
j_gene: TRBJ2-7
abundance: NA
d_gene: NA
v_gene: TRBV18

CDR3nt: TGTGCCAGCAGTCTCGGGACAGGTAAAAACATTCAGTACTTC
CDR3aa: CASSLGTGKNIQYF
j_gene: TRBJ2-4
abundance: NA
d_gene: TRBD1
v_gene: TRBV2

CDR3nt: TGTGCCAGCACAAAGGGGGGGGCCAGTTTCACTGAAGCTTTCTTT
CDR3aa: CASTKGGASFTEAFF
j_gene: TRBJ1-1
abundance: NA
d_gene: NA
v_gene: TRBV6-5

CDR3nt: TGTGCCAGCAGCTTAACTAGGGACATCGCTAACTATGGCTACACCTTC
CDR3aa: CASSLTRDIANYGYTF
j_gene: TRBJ1-2
abundance: NA
d_gene: NA
v_gene: TRBV7-2

CDR3nt: TGTGCCAGCAGTGAACGAGGGAAGGGGACTGAAGCTTTCTTT
CDR3aa: CASSERGKGTEAFF
j_gene: TRBJ1-1
abundance: NA
d_gene: NA
v_gene: TRBV6-1

CDR3nt: TGTGCCAGCAGTTTTCACCAGGGAGGAGAGCAGTACTTC
CDR3aa: CASSFHQGGEQYF
j_gene: TRBJ2-7
abundance: NA
d_gene: NA
v_gene: TRBV12-3/TRBV12-4

CDR3nt: TGTGCCAGCAGCGATTACAGATTTCCAACCTACGAGCAGTACTTC
CDR3aa: CASSDYRFPTYEQYF
j_gene: TRBJ2-7
abundance: once
d_gene: NA
v_gene: TRBV6-5

CDR3nt: TGTGCCAGCAGCCTAGCGGGAGGGCCCGACACCGGGGAGCTGTTTTTT
CDR3aa: CASSLAGGPDTGELFF
j_gene: TRBJ2-2
abundance: NA
d_gene: TRBD2
v_gene: TRBV7-9

CDR3nt: TGTGCCAGCAGCTTCTCGGGGACGTACACTGAAGCTTTCTTT
CDR3aa: CASSFSGTYTEAFF
j_gene: TRBJ1-1
abundance: NA
d_gene: NA
v_gene: TRBV5-4

CDR3nt: TGTGCCTGGAGTGCCCCCGGGGCCTCTGGAAACACCATATATTTT
CDR3aa: CAWSAPGASGNTIYF
j_gene: TRBJ1-3
abundance: NA
d_gene: NA
v_gene: TRBV30

CDR3nt: TGTGCCAGCAGCTTATTTCTTGGAAACACCATATATTTT
CDR3aa: CASSLFLGNTIYF
j_gene: TRBJ1-3
abundance: once
d_gene: NA
v_gene: TRBV11-3

CDR3nt: TGTGCCAGCAGCCTAGCGGGGGGCCCCGGGGAGCTGTTTTTT
CDR3aa: CASSLAGGPGELFF
j_gene: TRBJ2-2
abundance: NA
d_gene: TRBD2
v_gene: TRBV11-2

CDR3nt: TGTGCCAGCAGTATGGGGCCCTCGAGCGAGCAGTACTTC
CDR3aa: CASSMGPSSEQYF
j_gene: TRBJ2-7
abundance: NA
d_gene: NA
v_gene: TRBV12-3/TRBV12-4

CDR3nt: TGTGCCAGTTCCCCGAACACTGAAGCTTTCTTT
CDR3aa: CASSPNTEAFF
j_gene: TRBJ1-1
abundance: NA
d_gene: NA
v_gene: TRBV25-1

CDR3nt: TGTGCCAGCAGCTTTGGACGGGACACCGGGGAGCTGTTTTTT
CDR3aa: CASSFGRDTGELFF
j_gene: TRBJ2-2
abundance: few
d_gene: NA
v_gene: TRBV5-5

CDR3nt: TGTGCCACCTCCGGGGGGAGCGGTAAGTCCTACGAGCAGTACTTC
CDR3aa: CATSGGSGKSYEQYF
j_gene: TRBJ2-7
abundance: NA
d_gene: TRBD2
v_gene: TRBV6-5

CDR3nt: TGTGCCAGTAGCGAAAGGGGGCGCGAGCAGTACTTC
CDR3aa: CASSERGREQYF
j_gene: TRBJ2-7
abundance: once
d_gene: TRBD1
v_gene: TRBV19

CDR3nt: TGTGCCAGCTCACCAGGGCAGCCTGCCAAAAACATTCAGTACTTC
CDR3aa: CASSPGQPAKNIQYF
j_gene: TRBJ2-4
abundance: few
d_gene: NA
v_gene: TRBV18

CDR3nt: TGCGCCAGCAGCCAAGGGACTTACACTGAAGCTTTCTTT
CDR3aa: CASSQGTYTEAFF
j_gene: TRBJ1-1
abundance: few
d_gene: NA
v_gene: TRBV4-1

CDR3nt: TGTGCCAGCAGTTACTCGAAGGTCCTCATCACAGATACGCAGTATTTT
CDR3aa: CASSYSKVLITDTQYF
j_gene: TRBJ2-3
abundance: NA
d_gene: NA
v_gene: TRBV6-5

CDR3nt: TGTGCCAGCAGCGTAAGCCTAGCGGGGCACAATGAGCAGTTCTTC
CDR3aa: CASSVSLAGHNEQFF
j_gene: TRBJ2-1
abundance: NA
d_gene: TRBD2
v_gene: TRBV9

CDR3nt: TGTGCCAGCAGTCTAGCGGGAGGGCCAGAGACCCAGTACTTC
CDR3aa: CASSLAGGPETQYF
j_gene: TRBJ2-5
abundance: few
d_gene: TRBD2
v_gene: TRBV6-2/TRBV6-3

CDR3nt: TGTGCCAGCAGCGCTAGTGAAGTCTCTGGAAACACCATATATTTT
CDR3aa: CASSASEVSGNTIYF
j_gene: TRBJ1-3
abundance: NA
d_gene: NA
v_gene: TRBV5-4

CDR3nt: TGTGCCAGCAGCTTGGACAGGGGCGCCTACAATGAGCAGTTCTTC
CDR3aa: CASSLDRGAYNEQFF
j_gene: TRBJ2-1
abundance: NA
d_gene: TRBD1
v_gene: TRBV5-4

CDR3nt: TGTGCCAGCTTACCAGGATGGGCGAACACTGAAGCTTTCTTT
CDR3aa: CASLPGWANTEAFF
j_gene: TRBJ1-1
abundance: NA
d_gene: NA
v_gene: TRBV5-5

CDR3nt: TGTGCCAGTAGTATAGGGAGGGGAAAGAAACCCGAGCAGTACTTC
CDR3aa: CASSIGRGKKPEQYF
j_gene: TRBJ2-7
abundance: NA
d_gene: NA
v_gene: TRBV19

CDR3nt: TGTGCCAGCGGTCACGGCTCTGGAAACACCATATATTTT
CDR3aa: CASGHGSGNTIYF
j_gene: TRBJ1-3
abundance: NA
d_gene: NA
v_gene: TRBV12-3/TRBV12-4